This entry features one T cell receptor beta chain sequence. This entry is derived from a study of blood T cell repertoires in COVID-19. As for the study in general: COVID-19 samples from acute and convalescent phases originated in the United States, Italy and Spain.

V lost 4 bases and J lost 3, with 19 bases in between. Germline values: CDR1 SGHRS, CDR2 YFSETQ. The CDR3 is 17 residues long. Assay: immunoSEQ multiplex PCR; the TCRdb copy retains only in-frame clones and omits some. The table has approximately 50,000 clones, about 90% seen once. Source material: peripheral blood. The chain combines TRBV5-1 with TRBJ2-2; the D gene is possibly TRBD2 (7 bases). The TCR was taken from an older man with active or convalescent COVID-19. Here the CDR3 reads CASSPLGGGHHTGELFF. As DNA, the CDR3 is TGCGCCAGCAGCCCGCTGGGAGGGGGGCATCACACCGGGGAGCTGTTTTTT.